This TCR beta chain was profiled in a study of cytomegalovirus exposure and HLA in healthy donors. V was pared by 0 bases and J by 8 bases, with 12 bases between. CDR1 is SGHTA and CDR2 is FQGNSA in the germline V gene. The CDR3 totals 14 residues. PCR amplification relied on 60 Vbeta primers (plus 13 Jbeta primers). TCRdb keeps only in-frame clones here, not all; method: immunoSEQ multiplex PCR. The sample has some 150,000 clones, about 72% seen once. Points from the study as a whole: The classifier reportedly diagnosed cytomegalovirus status with high specificity and sensitivity. It was only CMV serostatus that was available as immune exposure information. Reports state that TCR beta sequences accurately predicted most subjects' HLA-A and HLA-B alleles.

This clone was recorded only once. Its antigen is currently unknown. J is TRBJ2-3 and V is TRBV7-2; possible D gene TRBD2, 6 bases. The sequence came from a man aged 55 to 69 in good health and CMV-seronegative. The specimen was PBMCs. CDR3 loop: CASSLADERATQYF. The CDR3 DNA follows: TGTGCCAGCAGCTTAGCGGATGAGCGGGCTACGCAGTATTTT.